The 9 T cell receptor beta chains given below trace back to one sample, sequenced in a study of T cells in Graves' hyperthyroidism and ophthalmopathy. Researchers amplified the TCR beta CDR3 regions from RNA transcripts. A set of HTBI primers served as the primers for a first-round RT-PCR of the TCR CDR3. TCRdb processed the multiplex PCR reads anew with MiXCR; each CDR3 protein has one entry. The sample consists of around 400,000 distinct CDR3 sequences, about 12% of them appearing once. The sequencing sample was made of blood. Source of these receptors: a woman aged 18 to 35 with Graves' hyperthyroidism.

This clonotype was detected ten times or more. CDR3 residues: CASSLEQNRAYTEAFF. Written as DNA, the CDR3 is TGCGCCAGCAGCTTGGAACAAAACAGGGCGTACACTGAAGCTTTCTTT. V is TRBV5-1 and J is TRBJ1-1; TRBD1 is a possible D gene (6 bases). CDR1 is SGHRS and CDR2 is YFSETQ in the germline V gene. This CDR3 spans 16 amino acids. V dropped 0 bases and J dropped 3 bases, with 15 bases sitting between them.

This clonotype appeared many times. The genes are TRBV12-3 or TRBV12-4 and TRBJ1-2; the D gene is possibly TRBD1 (6 bases). The CDR3 totals 16 residues. Trimming removed 1 base from V and 4 bases from J, with 16 bases in between. The CDR3, as DNA: TGTGCCAGCAGTTTAGGGGCAGGGGCCTGGAGCTATGGCTACACCTTC. It yields the protein CASSLGAGAWSYGYTF.

This clonotype was found many times. This chain links TRBV7-3 with TRBJ1-2, with D tentatively TRBD1 (5 bases). V lost 5 bases to trimming and J lost 4 bases, with 17 bases between them. Germline V lookup: CDR1 SGHTA, CDR2 FQGTGA. This CDR3 is 15 amino acids long. In DNA form, the CDR3 reads TGTGCCAGCAGCCCCGCGCCAGGGAATAGCTATGGCTACACCTTC. It codes for CASSPAPGNSYGYTF.

This clonotype was counted ten times or more. The chain links TRBV29-1 to TRBJ2-3, with a possible D match to TRBD2 (6 bases). Germline CDR1 is SQVTM and CDR2 is ANQGSEA. V was trimmed by 4 bases and J by 6 bases, leaving 14 bases between them. There are 13 residues in the CDR3. For the CDR3, the DNA is TGCAGCGTTGCCGCCAGACTAGTTGATACGCAGTATTTT. This translates into CSVAARLVDTQYF.

As regards this clonotype: This may be a read error, as it is one base from a much larger clone. Since the CDR3 does not end with the conserved phenylalanine or tryptophan, this likely comes from a read error. This chain links TRBV6-1 with TRBJ2-1; possible D gene TRBD2, 5 bases. Germline V CDR1 and CDR2: MNHNS, SASEGT. CDR3 length: 13 amino acids. Trimming shortened V by 5 bases and J by 2 bases, and 7 bases separated the two germline ends. This CDR3 reads CASSRGPYNEQFS. The DNA for the CDR3 is TGTGCCAGCAGTCGCGGGCCCTACAATGAGCAGTTCTCC.

The CDR3 is CSVDSGYTF. As DNA, the CDR3 is TGCAGCGTCGACTCTGGCTACACCTTC. This rearrangement joins TRBV29-1 to TRBJ1-2; D is unclear. The CDR3 is 9 residues long. Trimming stripped 6 bases from V and 7 bases from J, with 6 bases between. In germline, CDR1 is SQVTM, CDR2 ANQGSEA.

In this sample, this clonotype turned up many times. V usage is TRBV12-3 or TRBV12-4 and J usage is TRBJ2-7, with D perhaps TRBD1 (6 bases). This CDR3 comprises 15 residues. V lost 3 bases, J lost 2 bases, and 14 bases lay in between. The DNA for the CDR3 is TGTGCCAGCAGTTTCTGGACAGCGAGGGCCTACGAGCAGTACTTC. It yields the protein CASSFWTARAYEQYF.

This clonotype was seen many times. V and J are TRBV20-1 and TRBJ2-1, with D possibly being TRBD2 (6 bases). Looked up from germline, CDR1 is DFQATT and CDR2 is SNEGSKA (reference sequence). Trimming left V 2 bases short and J 10 bases short, with 15 bases between. This CDR3 is built from 13 residues. The CDR3 DNA is TGCAGTGCTAGAAGTGGCGGGGTAGCGGAGCAGTTCTTC. Protein product: CSARSGGVAEQFF.

This clonotype was recorded at least ten times. V and J are TRBV28 and TRBJ1-5; D remains unclear. V gave up 7 bases and J gave up 7 bases, with 14 bases separating them. CDR3 length: 13 amino acids. Germline values: CDR1 MDHEN, CDR2 SYDVKM. The CDR3 region is CASNPREDQPQHF. CDR3 bases: TGTGCCAGCAACCCCCGGGAGGACCAGCCCCAGCATTTT.